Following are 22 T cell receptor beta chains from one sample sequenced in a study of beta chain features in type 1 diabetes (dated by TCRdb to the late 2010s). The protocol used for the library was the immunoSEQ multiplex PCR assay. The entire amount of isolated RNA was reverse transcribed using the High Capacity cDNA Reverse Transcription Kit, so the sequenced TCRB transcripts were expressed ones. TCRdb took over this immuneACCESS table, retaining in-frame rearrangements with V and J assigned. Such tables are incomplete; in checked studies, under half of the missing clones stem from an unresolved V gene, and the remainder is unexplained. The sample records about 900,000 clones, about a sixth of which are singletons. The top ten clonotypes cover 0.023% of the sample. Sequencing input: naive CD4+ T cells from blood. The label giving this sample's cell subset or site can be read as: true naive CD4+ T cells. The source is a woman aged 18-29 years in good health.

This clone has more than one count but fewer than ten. CDR3 DNA: TGTGCCAGCAGCCCCCAGGGGGGGAGCGGGAAGACCCAGTACTTC. The encoded protein is CASSPQGGSGKTQYF. This chain connects TRBV4-2 to TRBJ2-5, with D perhaps TRBD1 or TRBD2 (7 bases each). The CDR3 is made up of 15 amino acids. V was shortened by 4 bases and J by 6 bases, with 18 bases between the two germline ends. Germline CDR1 and CDR2: LGHNA and YNFKEQ.

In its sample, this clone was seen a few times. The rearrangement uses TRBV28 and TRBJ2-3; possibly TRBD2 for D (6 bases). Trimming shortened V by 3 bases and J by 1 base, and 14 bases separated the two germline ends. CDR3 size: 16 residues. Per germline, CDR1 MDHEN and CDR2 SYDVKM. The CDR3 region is CASSLGGRLRTDTQYF. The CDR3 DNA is TGTGCCAGCAGTTTGGGGGGTAGGCTTCGCACAGATACGCAGTATTTT.

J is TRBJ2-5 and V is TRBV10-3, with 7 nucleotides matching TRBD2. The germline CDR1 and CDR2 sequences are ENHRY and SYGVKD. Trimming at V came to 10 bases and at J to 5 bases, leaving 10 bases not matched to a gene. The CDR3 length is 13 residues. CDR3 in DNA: TGTGCCAGCAGGCCAGCGGGAAGGGAGACCCAGTACTTC. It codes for CASRPAGRETQYF.

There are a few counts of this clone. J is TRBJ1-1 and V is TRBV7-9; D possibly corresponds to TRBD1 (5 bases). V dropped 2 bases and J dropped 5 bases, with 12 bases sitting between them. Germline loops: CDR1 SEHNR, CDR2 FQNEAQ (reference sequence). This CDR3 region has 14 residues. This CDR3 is CASSLRGTKTEAFF. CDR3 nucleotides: TGTGCCAGCAGCTTAAGAGGGACTAAGACTGAAGCTTTCTTT.

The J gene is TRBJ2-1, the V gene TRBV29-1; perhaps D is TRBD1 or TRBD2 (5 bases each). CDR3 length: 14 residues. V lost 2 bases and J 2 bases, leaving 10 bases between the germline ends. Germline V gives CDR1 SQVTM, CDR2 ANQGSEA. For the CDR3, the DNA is TGCAGCGTTGAATTTTGGGGGACCTACAATGAGCAGTTCTTC. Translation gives CSVEFWGTYNEQFF.

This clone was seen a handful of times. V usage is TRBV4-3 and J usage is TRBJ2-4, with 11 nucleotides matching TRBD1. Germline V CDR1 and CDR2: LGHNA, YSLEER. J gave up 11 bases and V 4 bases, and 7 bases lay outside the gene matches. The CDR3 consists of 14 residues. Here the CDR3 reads CASSPGTGGSLQYF. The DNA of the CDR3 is TGCGCCAGCAGCCCTGGGACAGGGGGTTCGCTTCAGTACTTC.

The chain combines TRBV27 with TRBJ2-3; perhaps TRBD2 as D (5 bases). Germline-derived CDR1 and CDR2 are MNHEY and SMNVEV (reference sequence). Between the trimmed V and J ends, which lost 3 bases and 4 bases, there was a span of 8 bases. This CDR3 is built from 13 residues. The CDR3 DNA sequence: TGTGCCAGCAGTTTCCGGGGATCAGATACGCAGTATTTT. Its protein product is CASSFRGSDTQYF.

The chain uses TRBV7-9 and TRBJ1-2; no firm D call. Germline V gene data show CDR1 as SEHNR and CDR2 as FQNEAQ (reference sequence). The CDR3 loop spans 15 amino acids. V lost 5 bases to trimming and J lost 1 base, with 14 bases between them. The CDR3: CASSPAPTVNYGYTF. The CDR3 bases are TGTGCCAGCAGCCCTGCCCCGACGGTTAACTATGGCTACACCTTC.

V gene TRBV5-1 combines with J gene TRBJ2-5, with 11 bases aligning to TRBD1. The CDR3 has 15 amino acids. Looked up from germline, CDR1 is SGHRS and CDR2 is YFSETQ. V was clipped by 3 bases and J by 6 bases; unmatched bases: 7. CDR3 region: CASSSTADRGQTQYF. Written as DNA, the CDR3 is TGCGCCAGCAGCTCGACTGCGGACAGGGGGCAGACCCAGTACTTC.

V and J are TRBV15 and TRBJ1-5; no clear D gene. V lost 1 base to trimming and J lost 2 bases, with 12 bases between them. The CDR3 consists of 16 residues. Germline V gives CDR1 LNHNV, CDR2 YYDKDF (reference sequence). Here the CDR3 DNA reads TGTGCCACCAGCAGAGGAGGGCAGGTTGGCAATCAGCCCCAGCATTTT. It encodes CATSRGGQVGNQPQHF.

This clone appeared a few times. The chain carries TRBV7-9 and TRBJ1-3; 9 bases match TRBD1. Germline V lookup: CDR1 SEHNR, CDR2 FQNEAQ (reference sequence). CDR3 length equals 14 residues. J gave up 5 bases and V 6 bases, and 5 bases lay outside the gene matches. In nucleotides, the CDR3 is TGTGCCAGCAGGGGGACAGGGATCAGAAACACCATATATTTT. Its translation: CASRGTGIRNTIYF.

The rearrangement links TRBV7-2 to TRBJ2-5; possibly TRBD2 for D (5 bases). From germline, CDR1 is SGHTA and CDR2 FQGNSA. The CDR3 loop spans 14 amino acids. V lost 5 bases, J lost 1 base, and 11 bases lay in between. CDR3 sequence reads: CASSRGGSQETQYF. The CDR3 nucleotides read TGTGCCAGCAGCAGAGGAGGTTCCCAAGAGACCCAGTACTTC.

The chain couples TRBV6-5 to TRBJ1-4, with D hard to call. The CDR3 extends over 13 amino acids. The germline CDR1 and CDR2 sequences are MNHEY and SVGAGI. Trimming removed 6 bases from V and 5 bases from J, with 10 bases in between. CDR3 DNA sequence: TGTGCCAGCAGCCCGACAAGAAATGAAAAACTGTTTTTT. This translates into CASSPTRNEKLFF.

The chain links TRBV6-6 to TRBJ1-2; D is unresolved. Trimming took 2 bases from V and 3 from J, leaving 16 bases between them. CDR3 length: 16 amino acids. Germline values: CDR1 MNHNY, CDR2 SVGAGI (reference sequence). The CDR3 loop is CASSYSPLWADYGYTF. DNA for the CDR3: TGTGCCAGCAGTTACAGCCCCTTATGGGCGGACTATGGCTACACCTTC.

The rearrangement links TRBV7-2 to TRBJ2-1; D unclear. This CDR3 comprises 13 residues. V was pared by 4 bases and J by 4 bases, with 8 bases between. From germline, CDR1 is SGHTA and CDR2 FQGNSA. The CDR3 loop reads CASSSSNYNEQFF. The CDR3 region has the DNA TGTGCCAGCAGCTCGAGCAATTACAATGAGCAGTTCTTC.

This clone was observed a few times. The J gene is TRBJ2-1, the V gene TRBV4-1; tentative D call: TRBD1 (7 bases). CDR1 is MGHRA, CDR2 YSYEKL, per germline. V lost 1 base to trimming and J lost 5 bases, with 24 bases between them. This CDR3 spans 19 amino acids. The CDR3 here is CASSQAHLASGGLNNEQFF. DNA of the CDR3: TGCGCCAGCAGCCAAGCCCACCTAGCTTCAGGGGGGCTAAACAATGAGCAGTTCTTC.

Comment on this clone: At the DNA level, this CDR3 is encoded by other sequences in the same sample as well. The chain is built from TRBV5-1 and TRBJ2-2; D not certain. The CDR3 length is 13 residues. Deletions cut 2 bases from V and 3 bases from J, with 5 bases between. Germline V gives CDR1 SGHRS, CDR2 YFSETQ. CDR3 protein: CASSFKYTGELFF. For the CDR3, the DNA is TGCGCCAGCAGCTTCAAATACACCGGGGAGCTGTTTTTT. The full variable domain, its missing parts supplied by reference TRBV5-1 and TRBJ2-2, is KAGVTQTPRYLIKTRGQQVTLSCSPISGHRSVSWYQQTPGQGLQFLFEYFSETQRNKGNFPGRFSGRQFSNSRSEMNVSTLELGDSALYLCASSFKYTGELFFGEGSRLTVL.

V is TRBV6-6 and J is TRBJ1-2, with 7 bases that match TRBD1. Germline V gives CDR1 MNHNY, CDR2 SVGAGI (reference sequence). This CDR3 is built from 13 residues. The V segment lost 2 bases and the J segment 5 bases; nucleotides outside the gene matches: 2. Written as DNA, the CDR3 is TGTGCCAGCAGTTACGGGACAGAATATGGCTACACCTTC. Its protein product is CASSYGTEYGYTF.

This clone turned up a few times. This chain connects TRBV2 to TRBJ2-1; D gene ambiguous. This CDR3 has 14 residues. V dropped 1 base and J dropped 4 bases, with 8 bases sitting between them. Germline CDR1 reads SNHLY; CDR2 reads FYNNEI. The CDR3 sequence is CASSEDGVYNEQFF. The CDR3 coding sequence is TGTGCCAGCAGTGAAGACGGCGTTTACAATGAGCAGTTCTTC.

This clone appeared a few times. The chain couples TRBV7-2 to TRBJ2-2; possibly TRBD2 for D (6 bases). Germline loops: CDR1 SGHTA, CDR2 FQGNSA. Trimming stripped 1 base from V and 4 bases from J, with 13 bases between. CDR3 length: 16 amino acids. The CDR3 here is CASSLVALATTGELFF. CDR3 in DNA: TGTGCCAGCAGCTTAGTGGCTCTAGCGACCACCGGGGAGCTGTTTTTT.

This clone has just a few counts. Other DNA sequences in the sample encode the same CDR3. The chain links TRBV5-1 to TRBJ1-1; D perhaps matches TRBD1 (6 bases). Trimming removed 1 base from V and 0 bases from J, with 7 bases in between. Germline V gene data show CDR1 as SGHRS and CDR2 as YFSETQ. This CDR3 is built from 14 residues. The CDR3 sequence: CASSLQGMNTEAFF. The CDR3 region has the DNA TGCGCCAGCAGCTTGCAGGGGATGAACACTGAAGCTTTCTTT.

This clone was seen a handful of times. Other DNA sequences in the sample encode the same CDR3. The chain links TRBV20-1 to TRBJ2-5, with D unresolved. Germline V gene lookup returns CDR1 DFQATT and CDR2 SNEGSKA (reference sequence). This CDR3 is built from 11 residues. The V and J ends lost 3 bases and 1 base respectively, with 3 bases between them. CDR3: CSARIQETQYF. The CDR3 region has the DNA TGCAGTGCTAGGATCCAAGAGACCCAGTACTTC.